Listed below are T cell receptor beta chains from one sample, sequenced in a study of response to subunit inactivated influenza vaccine. MiXCR was run by TCRdb on the RT-PCR reads, yielding one entry per CDR3 protein. The table has approximately 500,000 distinct CDR3 sequences, under 15% seen once; the top ten hold about an eighth. The sequenced sample was PBMCs from blood, obtained about 6 weeks after vaccination. The receptors were sampled from a man in his fifties or sixties who received an inactivated influenza vaccine. CDR3s include the opening cysteine and the closing phenylalanine or tryptophan. D genes are given only for firm matches. Clone size is given for some rows only: seen once, a few or many times, or a class if the clone is expanded.

D gene	V gene	clone size	J gene	CDR3 DNA	CDR3 protein
.	TRBV15	.	TRBJ2-1	TGTGCCACCAGCCTCCTGTTTCCAGGTTGTACAAGGGAATTCTTC	CATSLLFPGCTREFF
.	TRBV20-1	.	TRBJ2-1	TGCAGTGGAGACCACCCCATGGGCGGGAACTCCTACAATGAGCAGTTCTTC	CSGDHPMGGNSYNEQFF
.	TRBV12-3/TRBV12-4	.	TRBJ2-5	TGTGCCAGCAGAGCTTCGGCAGGGCAGTACTTC	CASRASAGQYF
.	TRBV4-3	many	TRBJ2-5	TGCGCCAGCAGCCAAGATATAACAGGCCAAGAGAGCCAGTACTTC	CASSQDITGQESQYF
TRBD1	TRBV20-1	few	TRBJ2-5	TGCAGTGCACGCGGGACAGGGGGCCGGGAGACCCAGTACTTC	CSARGTGGRETQYF
TRBD1	TRBV6-1	.	TRBJ2-7	TGTGCCAGCACCGGGACAGGGGGTTCCTACGAGCAGTATTTC	CASTGTGGSYEQYF
TRBD2	TRBV5-1	many	TRBJ2-1	TGCGCCAGCAGCTTGGGCGGGAGGGCCCTCAATGAGCAGTTCTTC	CASSLGGRALNEQFF
.	TRBV19	few	TRBJ2-2	TGTGCCAGTTCTCACGGGTACGGCACCGGGGAGCTGTTTTTT	CASSHGYGTGELFF
TRBD2	TRBV12-3/TRBV12-4	few	TRBJ2-3	TGTGCCAGCAGTCTTCACCCGGGACTAGCGGGAGTAACGCAGTATTTT	CASSLHPGLAGVTQYF
TRBD1	TRBV20-1	few	TRBJ1-5	TGCAGTGCTGGGGGGACAGGGCAGAATCAGCCCCAGCATTTT	CSAGGTGQNQPQHF
.	TRBV6-2/TRBV6-3	.	TRBJ1-5	TGTGCCAGCAACAGGGCTGTGGAGCCCCAGCATTTT	CASNRAVEPQHF
.	TRBV6-5	.	TRBJ2-2	TGTGCCAGCAGTTACATGGGCTCAAACACCGGGGAGCTGTTTTTT	CASSYMGSNTGELFF
TRBD1	TRBV6-1	few	TRBJ2-1	TGTGCCAGCAGCAACAGGGGGCTGGGCTCCTACAATGAGCAGTTCTTC	CASSNRGLGSYNEQFF
TRBD2	TRBV6-2/TRBV6-3	.	TRBJ2-2	TGTGCCAGCAGATTAAGCGGGAGGCACACCGGGGAGCTGTTTTTT	CASRLSGRHTGELFF
.	TRBV2	many	TRBJ2-3	TGTGCCAGCAGCCAGGGAGCACCGAGCACAGATACGCAGTATTTT	CASSQGAPSTDTQYF
.	TRBV12-3/TRBV12-4	.	TRBJ1-4	TGTGCCAGCAGTTACGGGCCTAATGAAAAACTGTTTTTT	CASSYGPNEKLFF
.	TRBV29-1	many	TRBJ2-5	TGCAGCGTTGGTGGGATGGAGACCCAGTACTTC	CSVGGMETQYF
.	TRBV9	many	TRBJ2-3	TGTGCCAGCAGCGTATTCGCGGCTAGCACAGATACGCAGTATTTT	CASSVFAASTDTQYF
.	TRBV12-3/TRBV12-4	.	TRBJ1-2	TGTGCCAGCAGCGATCAGGTGGGGACTGGCTACACCTTC	CASSDQVGTGYTF
.	TRBV5-4	.	TRBJ2-5	TGTGCCAGCAGCTTAGGGCTAGTGGGGGAAGAGACCCAGTACTTC	CASSLGLVGEETQYF
.	TRBV29-1	many	TRBJ2-7	TGCAGCGTTGCCAGCCGCCTTTCCTACGAGCAGTACTTC	CSVASRLSYEQYF
TRBD1	TRBV4-3	many	TRBJ2-1	TGCGCCAGCAGCCAAAATGGACAGGGGGATGAGCAGTTCTTC	CASSQNGQGDEQFF
.	TRBV6-6	few	TRBJ1-1	TGTGCCACCGGTAAGGGAGGGAACACTGAAGCTTTCTTT	CATGKGGNTEAFF
.	TRBV6-2/TRBV6-3	.	TRBJ2-7	TGTGCCAGCAGTACAGCGGACAAGCAGTACTTC	CASSTADKQYF
.	TRBV3-1	.	TRBJ2-5	TGTGCCAGCATGGTCTTCTCGGCGGGTCCTGGGGCCCAGTACTTC	CASMVFSAGPGAQYF